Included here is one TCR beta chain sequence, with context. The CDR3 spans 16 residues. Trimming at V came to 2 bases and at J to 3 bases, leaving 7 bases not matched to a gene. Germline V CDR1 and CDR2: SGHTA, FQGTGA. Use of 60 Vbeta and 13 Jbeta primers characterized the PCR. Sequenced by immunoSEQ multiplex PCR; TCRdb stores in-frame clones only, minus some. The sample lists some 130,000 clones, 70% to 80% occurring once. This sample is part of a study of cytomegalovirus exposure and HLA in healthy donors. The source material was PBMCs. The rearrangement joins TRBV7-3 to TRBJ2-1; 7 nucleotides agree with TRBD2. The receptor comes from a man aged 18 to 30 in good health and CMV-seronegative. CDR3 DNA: TGTGCCAGCAGCTTATTTCTAGCGGAAAACTACAATGAGCAGTTCTTC. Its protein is CASSLFLAENYNEQFF.